Sequencing of this T cell receptor beta chain was carried out in a study of cytomegalovirus exposure and HLA in healthy donors. Whole-study findings and limits: The authors confirmed in vitro that three CMV-associated chains were specific for CMV antigens.

Libraries were prepared by immunoSEQ multiplex PCR; TCRdb keeps only in-frame clonotypes and omits some of them. The sample includes fewer than 200,000 clones, about 89% of them seen just once. As for this clone: Its specificity is not known.

The CDR3 covers 15 residues. J lost 6 bases, V lost 3 bases, and 10 bases had no gene match. CDR1 and CDR2 from the germline V gene are SGHDT and YYEEEE. This chain uses TRBV5-6 with TRBJ2-7; TRBD1 agrees at 9 bases. Sample: PBMCs. This clonotype was sampled from a woman younger than 35 in good health and CMV-seropositive. CDR3 DNA sequence: TGTGCCAGCAGCTCCACCGGGACAGGGAGGGCCGAGCAGTACTTC. Translating gives CASSSTGTGRAEQYF. The entire variable domain, with the rest obtained from reference TRBV5-6 and TRBJ2-7, is as follows: DAGVTQSPTHLIKTRGQQVTLRCSPKSGHDTVSWYQQALGQGPQFIFQYYEEEERQRGNFPDRFSGHQFPNYSSELNVNALLLGDSALYLCASSSTGTGRAEQYFGPGTRLTVT.